The following is a T cell receptor beta chain sequence with its context. The data were taken from a study of blood T cell repertoires in COVID-19. For the study at large: PBMCs, B-cell-depleted T cells, or T cells were the source of the cDNA or gDNA that made up the material.

Sequenced by immunoSEQ multiplex PCR; TCRdb stores in-frame clones only, minus some. The top ten clones hold roughly a tenth of a sample with about 160,000 clones, over 80% of them seen once. Trimming removed 2 bases from V and 6 bases from J, with 6 bases in between. The CDR3 totals 11 residues. Germline CDR1 SGHDT, CDR2 YYEEEE. The sample consisted of peripheral blood. The clonotype was recovered from an elderly woman with active or convalescent COVID-19. This sequence joins TRBV5-6 and TRBJ2-7; D call uncertain. CDR3 protein: CASSFASEQYF. The CDR3 nucleotides are TGTGCCAGCAGCTTTGCGTCCGAGCAGTACTTC.